Shown below are 7 T cell receptor beta chains from a single sample sequenced in a study of radiotherapy plus CTLA-4 blockade in lung cancer. The data were produced by immunoSEQ multiplex PCR, yet TCRdb's version contains in-frame clones alone and is incomplete. The profile shows 40,000 to 45,000 clones, about 77% of them singletons. The sequenced sample was peripheral blood, obtained from a patient treated with radiotherapy plus ipilimumab. All receptors come from a human donor with non-small cell lung cancer who had stable disease on radiotherapy plus ipilimumab.

The chain carries TRBV18 and TRBJ2-1; the match to TRBD2 covers 7 bases. Germline V gene data show CDR1 as KGHSH and CDR2 as LQKENI. With 3 bases clipped from V and 4 bases from J, the junction kept 6 bases outside the gene matches. The CDR3 has 15 residues. The DNA of the CDR3 is TGTGCCAGCTCACCCGATATTAGCGGGTACAATGAGCAGTTCTTC. Its translation is CASSPDISGYNEQFF. The whole variable domain, filled in from reference TRBV18 and TRBJ2-1, reads NAGVMQNPRHLVRRRGQEARLRCSPMKGHSHVYWYRQLPEEGLKFMVYLQKENIIDESGMPKERFSAEFPKEGPSILRIQQVVRGDSAAYFCASSPDISGYNEQFFGPGTRLTVL.

The chain links TRBV30 to TRBJ2-4; TRBD1 matches at 8 bases. This CDR3 contains 16 residues. CDR1 GTSNPN and CDR2 SVGIG come from the germline V gene (reference sequence). J gave up 3 bases and V 0 bases, and 7 bases lay outside the gene matches. This chain's CDR3 is CAWSVIRGTGKNIQYF. CDR3 coding DNA: TGTGCCTGGAGTGTAATTCGTGGGACAGGCAAAAACATTCAGTACTTC.

The V call is TRBV2, the J call TRBJ1-1; TRBD1 might be the D (6 bases). The germline V gene encodes CDR1 SNHLY and CDR2 FYNNEI. V was trimmed by 8 bases and J by 3 bases, leaving 16 bases between them. The CDR3 covers 14 residues. As DNA, the CDR3 is TGTGCCAGCCTAACCCTGCAGGGGTACACTGAAGCTTTCTTT. Amino acid sequence: CASLTLQGYTEAFF.

V usage is TRBV6-1 and J usage is TRBJ2-5, with D maybe TRBD2 (7 bases). Trimming removed 0 bases from V and 2 bases from J, with 13 bases in between. Germline-derived CDR1 and CDR2 are MNHNS and SASEGT. The CDR3 has 16 amino acids. The CDR3: CASSEAGGALQETQYF. The CDR3 DNA is TGTGCCAGCAGTGAAGCGGGGGGGGCACTACAAGAGACCCAGTACTTC.

This clone was observed a handful of times. The J gene is TRBJ1-1, the V gene TRBV15, with a tentative D call TRBD1 (5 bases). Germline V lookup: CDR1 LNHNV, CDR2 YYDKDF (reference sequence). The CDR3 totals 13 residues. With 0 bases removed from V and 10 bases from J, the gap between germline ends came to 12 bases. CDR3 sequence (DNA): TGTGCCACCAGCAGAGAGGACCGGGGGTTAGCTTTCTTT. Its translation is CATSREDRGLAFF.

The J gene is TRBJ2-3, the V gene TRBV6-4; perhaps TRBD1 as D (5 bases). CDR1 and CDR2 (germline): MRHNA, SNTAGT. V was trimmed by 5 bases and J by 1 base, leaving 13 bases between them. The CDR3 runs 15 residues. Here the CDR3 reads CASSKYRFGTDTQYF. CDR3 in DNA: TGTGCCAGCAGTAAGTACAGGTTTGGCACAGATACGCAGTATTTT.

This clone came up once. The V call is TRBV5-1, the J call TRBJ2-1; TRBD1 aligns across 8 bases. This CDR3 region has 15 residues. Germline V gene lookup returns CDR1 SGHRS and CDR2 YFSETQ. V shed 5 bases and J 2 bases; nucleotides not matched to a gene: 6. CDR3 region: CASRPTGGPYNEQFF. The CDR3 coding sequence is TGCGCCAGCAGACCAACAGGGGGGCCCTACAATGAGCAGTTCTTC. The whole variable domain, filled in from reference TRBV5-1 and TRBJ2-1, reads KAGVTQTPRYLIKTRGQQVTLSCSPISGHRSVSWYQQTPGQGLQFLFEYFSETQRNKGNFPGRFSGRQFSNSRSEMNVSTLELGDSALYLCASRPTGGPYNEQFFGPGTRLTVL.